This record covers a single T cell receptor beta chain. This record comes from a study of blood T cell repertoires in COVID-19. About the research overall: The study drew acute and convalescent COVID-19 samples from the United States, Italy and Spain. Sources were T cells, B-cell-depleted T cells, or PBMCs; the material itself was cDNA or gDNA.

Patients in Seattle were enrolled during active infection, then followed longitudinally. Trimming took off 3 bases at V and 7 bases at J, with 7 bases between the two ends. Per germline, CDR1 LNHDA and CDR2 SQIVND (reference sequence). The CDR3 covers 12 residues. Authors' processing steps: Counts of nucleated cells, estimated from reference gene primer amplification, were obtained. This table comes from immunoSEQ multiplex PCR, and its TCRdb copy is limited to in-frame clones, with some not included. V, J and clone size were drawn from that table, and D and trimming were deduced from the DNA. The sample contains roughly 390,000 clones, around 87% of which appear only once.

Specimen: peripheral blood. The clonotype originates from a woman under 40 with COVID-19, enrolled during active disease. The V call is TRBV19, the J call TRBJ1-5; unclear D gene. CDR3 residues: CASSIPGQPQHF. CDR3 coding DNA: TGTGCCAGTAGTATCCCGGGGCAGCCCCAGCATTTT.